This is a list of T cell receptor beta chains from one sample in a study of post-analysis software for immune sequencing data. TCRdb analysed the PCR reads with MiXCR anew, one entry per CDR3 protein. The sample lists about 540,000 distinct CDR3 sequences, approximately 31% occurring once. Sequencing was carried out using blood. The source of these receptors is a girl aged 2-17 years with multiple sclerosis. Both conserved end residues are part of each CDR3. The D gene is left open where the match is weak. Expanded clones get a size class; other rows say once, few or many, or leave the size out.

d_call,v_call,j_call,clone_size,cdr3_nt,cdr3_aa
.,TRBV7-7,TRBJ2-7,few,TGTGCTAGCAGCCCGATTTCACAATACACAGCCTCCTCCTACGAGCAGTACTTC,CASSPISQYTASSYEQYF
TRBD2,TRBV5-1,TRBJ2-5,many,TGCGCCAGCAGTCCAGCGGGGACGGGCGAGACCCAGTACTTC,CASSPAGTGETQYF
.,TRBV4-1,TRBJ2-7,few,TGCGCCAGCAGCCAAGCTGCTAGCGCCTACGAGCAGTACTTC,CASSQAASAYEQYF
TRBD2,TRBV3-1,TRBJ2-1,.,TGTGCCAGCAGCCAGGGCGGGTGGACTAGCGGGGCCAATGAGCAGTTCTTC,CASSQGGWTSGANEQFF
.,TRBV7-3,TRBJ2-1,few,TGTGCCAGCAGCTCACAGGGAAAGAATGAGCAGTTCTTC,CASSSQGKNEQFF
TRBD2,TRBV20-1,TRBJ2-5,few,TGCAGTGCCCTCGTACTAGCGGGGAGGTGGGAGACCCAGTACTTC,CSALVLAGRWETQYF
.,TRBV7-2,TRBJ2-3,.,TGTGCCAGCAGCTTAGCCCACGCGGGGACAGATACGCAGTATTTT,CASSLAHAGTDTQYF
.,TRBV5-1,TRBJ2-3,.,TGCGCCAGCAGCTTTCGGGGGGCTGGCACAGATACGCAGTATTTT,CASSFRGAGTDTQYF
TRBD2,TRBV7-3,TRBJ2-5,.,TGTGCCAGCAGCCCTCCCCTCAGCGGGGGGGCGGAGACCCAGTACTTC,CASSPPLSGGAETQYF
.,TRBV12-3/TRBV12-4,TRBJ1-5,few,TGTGCCAGCAGTTTTCTTGCGGGCAATCAGCCCCAGCATTTT,CASSFLAGNQPQHF
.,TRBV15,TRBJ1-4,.,TGTGCCACCAGCAGAGGGGGACTCCGGAGCACTAATGAAAAACTGTTTTTT,CATSRGGLRSTNEKLFF